This T cell receptor beta chain was captured by sequencing in a study of T-cell memory formation after mild COVID-19 (TCRdb year 2021). Context from the whole study: TCR sequence clusters from the two donors were found to be largely donor specific. T-cell clones expanding and contracting after mild COVID-19 in a couple of donors were tracked by longitudinal TCRalpha and TCRbeta repertoire sequencing. Two young, previously healthy adult volunteers, one female and one male, were included in the cohort.

The cysteine opens and the phenylalanine closes a CDR3 of 13 amino acids. Just the 39-base CDR3 DNA is kept, in frame starting at base 1. Regarding this clonotype: What this receptor recognizes is not known. One base away there is no much larger clone; base qualities are not given.

What the authors observed across the whole study: SARS-CoV-2 specificity was not confirmed for the second-wave clones peaking on day 37. Contracting CD4+ clones were located mainly in the CM and EM memory subsets, whereas CD8+ clones were found to be enriched in EMRA. Clones that contracted from day 15 to 85 showed balanced CD4/CD8 phenotypes, whereas a second wave of clones that expanded from day 15 to 37 leaned towards CD4+. The study covered only a couple of mild cases, and larger cohorts including severe cases with pre-infection samples were considered necessary. Some responding clones were found in pre-infection memory, which suggests that pre-existing cross-reactive memory T cells took part in the SARS-CoV-2 response.

PBMCs were isolated by Ficoll-Paque density gradient centrifugation. The sequencer was an Illumina NovaSeq 6000. Using 5'RACE with constant-segment primers, TCRalpha and TCRbeta cDNA libraries were constructed, with sample barcodes and unique molecular identifiers added in the process. RNA was extracted from every sample with Trizol reagent. Library amplification was performed in two PCR steps, and a second sample barcode and Illumina TruSeq adapters were introduced in the second step. The libraries were sequenced on an Illumina NovaSeq using 2 x 150 bp paired-end reads. Per the original workflow: Demultiplexing of reads and collapsing into UMI-guided consensus sequences were performed with migec v1.2.7. With mixcr v2.1.11, UMI consensuses were aligned to TRA and TRB V and J templates and assembled into clonotypes. A clonotype was counted as expanded or contracted only if both edgeR and NoisET called the change significant, with noise models trained on biological replicates. For edgeR calls, the thresholds were a false discovery rate-adjusted p below 0.01 and a log2 fold-change of 1. As an exploratory analysis of dynamics, max-normalized trajectories of the 1000 most abundant clonotypes were examined with PCA combined with hierarchical clustering. The CD4 or CD8 phenotype of responding clones was assigned using the separately sequenced CD4+ and CD8+ repertoires. TCRdb reprocessed the public reads (quality trimming at Q25 with fastp, clone calling with MiXCR) and kept in-frame beta chains. CDR3 protein sequences are deduplicated, and each keeps its most common genes and DNA. It is TCRdb's table, rather than the study itself, that gives the V and J calls and clone size. The table for this sample lists fewer than 700,000 distinct CDR3 sequences; roughly 18% of them were counted only once. In total, the top ten clones hold approximately 12% of the sample.

Recombination linked TRBV21-1 to TRBJ2-5. TRBV21-1 is a listed pseudogene. The origin of this receptor is an adult woman who had mild COVID-19 (a few samples of this study predate the infection). The sample titles of this study are shuffled in the database, so cell type and time point are left out; the donor was told from shared clones. The sequenced material came from PBMCs or a T cell subset sorted from them (not recorded which). The DNA sequence is TGTGCCAGCAGCAAAGGGGGTCAAGAGACCCAGTACTTC. It encodes CASSKGGQETQYF.